This TCR beta chain was sequenced for a study of T-cell reconstitution after alpha-beta-depleted transplantation in children. Study conclusions and caveats: Roughly two months post-transplant, alpha-beta T cells reportedly originated from several hundred graft clones that had expanded. Diversity of TCRbeta at day 60 was high in some patients, arising from surviving recipient T cells and thymic progenitors. When one year had passed after transplant, most T-cell counts and diversity came from newly produced T cells.

For TCRbeta, the library was prepared with unique molecular identifiers. TCRdb re-derived calls from the PCR reads in MiXCR, one entry per CDR3 protein. This sample yields almost 500,000 distinct CDR3 sequences, of which over 9.5% are seen a single time; 2% to 2.5% belongs to the top ten. In the case of this clonotype: Its antigen is undetermined.

Trimming cost V 4 bases and J 5 bases, with 11 bases left between them. The CDR3 is 12 residues long. CDR1 and CDR2 (germline): DFQATT, SNEGSKA (reference sequence). The receptor was isolated from a child aged 2-15 years with inherited bone marrow failure, due to receive a stem cell transplant. The sample was PBMCs, taken before TCRalphabeta/CD19-depleted stem cell transplant. The rearrangement links TRBV20-1 to TRBJ1-2; D unresolved. The CDR3 spells CSAIPWAYGYTF. In DNA, the CDR3 is TGCAGTGCTATTCCGTGGGCTTATGGCTACACCTTC.